This TCR beta chain was documented in a study of blood T cell repertoires in COVID-19. The study drew participants aged about 18 to 95 years from roughly 25 US areas. Data came from immunoSEQ multiplex PCR; TCRdb stores just in-frame clones and leaves some out. This table holds around 310,000 clones, about nine tenths found once. The CDR3 length is 14 residues. CDR1 SGDLS and CDR2 YYNGEE come from the germline V gene. V lost 2 bases, J lost 7 bases, and 5 bases stayed unmatched. This chain uses TRBV9 with TRBJ1-2; 10 bases align to TRBD1. The receptor was isolated from a woman in her 40s who had recovered from COVID-19. Material: PBMCs or T cells enriched from blood (not recorded which). The CDR3 reads CASSVGQGFSGYTF. As DNA, the CDR3 is TGTGCCAGCAGCGTGGGACAGGGGTTCTCTGGCTACACCTTC. The complete variable domain, with remaining parts taken from reference TRBV9 and TRBJ1-2, reads DSGVTQTPKHLITATGQRVTLRCSPRSGDLSVYWYQQSLDQGLQFLIQYYNGEERAKGNILERFSAQQFPDLHSELNLSSLELGDSALYFCASSVGQGFSGYTFGSGTRLTVV.